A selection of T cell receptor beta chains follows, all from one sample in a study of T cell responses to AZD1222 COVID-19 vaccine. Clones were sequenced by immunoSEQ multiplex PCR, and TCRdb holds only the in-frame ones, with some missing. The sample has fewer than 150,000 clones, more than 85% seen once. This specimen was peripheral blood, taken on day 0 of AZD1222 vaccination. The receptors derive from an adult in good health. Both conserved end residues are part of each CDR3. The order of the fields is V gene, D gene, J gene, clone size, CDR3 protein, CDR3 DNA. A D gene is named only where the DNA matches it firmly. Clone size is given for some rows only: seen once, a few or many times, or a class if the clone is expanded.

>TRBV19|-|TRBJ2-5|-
CASTNRGKGETQYF
TGTGCCAGTACCAACCGGGGGAAGGGGGAGACCCAGTACTTC
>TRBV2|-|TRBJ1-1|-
CASHLRLSGVMNTEAFF
TGTGCCAGCCATCTAAGGCTGTCAGGCGTCATGAACACTGAAGCTTTCTTT
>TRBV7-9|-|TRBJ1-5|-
CASRKEGGNQPQHF
TGTGCCAGCAGAAAAGAAGGGGGAAATCAGCCCCAGCATTTT
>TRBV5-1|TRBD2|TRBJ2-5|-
CASSLGTSGQETQYF
TGCGCCAGCAGCTTAGGGACTAGCGGCCAAGAGACCCAGTACTTC
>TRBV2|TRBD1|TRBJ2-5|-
CASSGQGGSQETQYF
TGTGCCAGCAGTGGACAGGGGGGGTCACAAGAGACCCAGTACTTC
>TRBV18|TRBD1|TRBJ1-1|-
CASSPQRQGVVNTEAFF
TGTGCCAGCTCACCCCAAAGACAGGGTGTAGTGAACACTGAAGCTTTCTTT
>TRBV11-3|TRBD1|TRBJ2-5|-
CASSPHPHGTGGGETQYF
TGTGCCAGCAGCCCCCACCCCCACGGGACAGGGGGCGGAGAGACCCAGTACTTC
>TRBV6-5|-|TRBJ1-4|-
CASSRRGNNEKLFF
TGTGCCAGCAGTCGAAGGGGAAATAATGAAAAACTGTTTTTT
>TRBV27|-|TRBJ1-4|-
CASSLRADYNEKLFF
TGTGCCAGCAGTTTAAGGGCCGATTATAATGAAAAACTGTTTTTT
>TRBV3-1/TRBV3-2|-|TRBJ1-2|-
CASSLGVGVSYGYTF
TGTGCCAGCAGCCTAGGGGTGGGGGTGTCCTATGGCTACACCTTC
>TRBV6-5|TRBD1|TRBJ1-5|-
CASSPDRGSNQPQHF
TGTGCCAGCAGTCCGGACAGGGGTAGCAATCAGCCCCAGCATTTT
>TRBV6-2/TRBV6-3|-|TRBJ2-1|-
CASSKGLVASENEQFF
TGTGCCAGCAGCAAAGGGCTAGTCGCTTCTGAGAATGAGCAGTTCTTC
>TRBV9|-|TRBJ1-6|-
CASSVAGGRSSYNSPLHF
TGTGCCAGCAGCGTAGCTGGGGGTCGAAGCTCCTATAATTCACCCCTCCACTTT
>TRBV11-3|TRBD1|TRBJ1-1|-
CASSPRTGNTEAFF
TGTGCCAGCAGCCCCAGGACAGGGAACACTGAAGCTTTCTTT
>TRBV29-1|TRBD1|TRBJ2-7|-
CSVATGNLGEQYF
TGCAGCGTTGCGACAGGGAACCTGGGTGAGCAGTACTTC
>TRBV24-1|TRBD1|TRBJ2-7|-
CATSDLPRRTGAEQYF
TGTGCCACCTCTGATTTGCCAAGAAGGACAGGGGCCGAGCAGTACTTC
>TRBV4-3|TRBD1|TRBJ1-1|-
CASSQDYVQGAWAFF
TGCGCCAGCAGCCAAGACTATGTCCAGGGGGCTTGGGCTTTCTTT
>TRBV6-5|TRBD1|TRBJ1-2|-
CASSYGTERSGYTF
TGTGCCAGCAGTTACGGGACAGAAAGGAGTGGCTACACCTTC
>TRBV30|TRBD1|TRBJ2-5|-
CAWKPWTGGETQYF
TGTGCCTGGAAGCCTTGGACAGGCGGAGAGACCCAGTACTTC
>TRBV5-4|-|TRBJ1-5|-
CASSLLGDNQPQHF
TGTGCCAGCAGCTTGCTAGGGGACAATCAGCCCCAGCATTTT
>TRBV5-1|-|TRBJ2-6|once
CASRRPGANVLTF
TGCGCCAGCAGGAGGCCTGGGGCCAACGTCCTGACTTTC
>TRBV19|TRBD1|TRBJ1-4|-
CASSRRGYGEKLFF
TGTGCCAGTAGTCGCAGGGGGTATGGGGAAAAACTGTTTTTT
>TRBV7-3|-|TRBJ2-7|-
CASSLKGGMRELYYEQYF
TGTGCCAGCAGCTTAAAAGGGGGCATGCGGGAGCTGTACTACGAGCAGTACTTC
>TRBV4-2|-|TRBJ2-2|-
CASSQDPLDTGELFF
TGTGCCAGCAGCCAAGACCCACTAGACACCGGGGAGCTGTTTTTT
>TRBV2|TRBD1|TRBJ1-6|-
CASRSDRGNSPLHF
TGTGCCAGCAGGAGCGACAGGGGCAATTCACCCCTCCACTTT
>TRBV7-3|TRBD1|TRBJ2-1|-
CASSLQGDGKQFF
TGTGCCAGCAGCTTACAGGGGGACGGGAAGCAGTTCTTC
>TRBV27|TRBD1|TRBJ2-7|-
CASSRTGEYEQYF
TGTGCCAGCAGTCGGACAGGGGAGTACGAGCAGTACTTC
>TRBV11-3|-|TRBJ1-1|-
CASSLGSEQGRPSNTEAFF
TGTGCCAGCAGCTTAGGATCGGAACAGGGCAGGCCGTCAAACACTGAAGCTTTCTTT
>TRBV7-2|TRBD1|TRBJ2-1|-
CASSLASGTGTAGAYNEQFF
TGTGCCAGCAGCTTAGCATCCGGGACAGGGACCGCTGGGGCCTACAATGAGCAGTTCTTC
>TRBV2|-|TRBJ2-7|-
CASSAPRQGVVHEQYF
TGTGCCAGCAGTGCCCCGCGCCAGGGAGTGGTCCACGAGCAGTACTTC
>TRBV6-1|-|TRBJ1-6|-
CASSEAQYRANSPLHF
TGTGCCAGCAGTGAAGCGCAGTACAGGGCTAATTCACCCCTCCACTTT
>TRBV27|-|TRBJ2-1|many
CASSLSDHYNEQFF
TGTGCCAGCAGTTTATCAGACCACTACAATGAGCAGTTCTTC
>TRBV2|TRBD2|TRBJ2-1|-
CASSRLAGYNEQFF
TGTGCCAGCAGCCGACTAGCGGGGTACAATGAGCAGTTCTTC
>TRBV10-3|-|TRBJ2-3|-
CAIKTNRVTDTQYF
TGTGCCATCAAGACGAACAGGGTTACAGATACGCAGTATTTT
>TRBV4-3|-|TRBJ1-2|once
CASSQGLQGWVGYTF
TGCGCCAGCAGCCAAGGGCTCCAGGGCTGGGTAGGCTACACCTTC
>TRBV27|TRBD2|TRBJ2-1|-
CASSLYAGVPYNEQFF
TGTGCCAGCAGTTTATACGCGGGAGTTCCCTACAATGAGCAGTTCTTC
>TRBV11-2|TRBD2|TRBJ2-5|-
CASSWVAGGIQETQYF
TGTGCCAGCAGCTGGGTAGCGGGGGGTATCCAAGAGACCCAGTACTTC
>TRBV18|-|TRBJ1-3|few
CASSPKAARSGNTIYF
TGTGCCAGCTCACCAAAGGCGGCCCGCTCTGGAAACACCATATATTTT
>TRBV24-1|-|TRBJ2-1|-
CATSDVGSEDEQFF
TGTGCCACCAGTGATGTTGGGAGCGAGGATGAGCAGTTCTTC
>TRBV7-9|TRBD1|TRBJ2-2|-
CASSPSTGTGETGELFF
TGTGCCAGCAGCCCATCCACCGGGACAGGGGAGACCGGGGAGCTGTTTTTT
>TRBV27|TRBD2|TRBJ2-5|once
CASSWTSGDQTQYF
TGTGCCAGCAGTTGGACTAGCGGGGACCAGACCCAGTACTTC
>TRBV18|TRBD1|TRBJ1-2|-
CASSPGTGPLGYTF
TGTGCCAGCTCACCAGGGACAGGGCCTTTAGGCTACACCTTC
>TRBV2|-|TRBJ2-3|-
CASSTPADTQYF
TGTGCCAGCAGTACCCCTGCAGATACGCAGTATTTT
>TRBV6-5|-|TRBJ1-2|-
CASSFGDNYGYTF
TGTGCCAGCAGTTTTGGCGACAACTATGGCTACACCTTC
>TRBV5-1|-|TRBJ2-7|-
CASSLAQGGDEQYF
TGCGCCAGCAGCTTGGCTCAGGGCGGGGACGAGCAGTACTTC
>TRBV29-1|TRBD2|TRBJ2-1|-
CSARGLAGEKNEQFF
TGCAGCGCGAGGGGGCTAGCGGGAGAAAAGAATGAGCAGTTCTTC
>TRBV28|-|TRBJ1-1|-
CASSSHRERYTEAFF
TGTGCCAGCAGTTCCCATCGGGAGAGATACACTGAAGCTTTCTTT
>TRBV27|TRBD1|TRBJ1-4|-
CASSSPGTGAEKLFF
TGTGCCAGCAGTTCCCCCGGGACAGGGGCAGAAAAACTGTTTTTT
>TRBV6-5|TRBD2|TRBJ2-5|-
CASSYVSGGEETQYF
TGTGCCAGCAGTTACGTTAGCGGGGGGGAAGAGACCCAGTACTTC